The TCR beta chain described here comes from a study of shared clonotypes between healthy human individuals. This clone has just one count. Among the unsorted PBMC samples, replicate PCRs used roughly 300 ng DNA, 25,000 to 35,000 T cell genomes. Ten immunoSEQ deep assay plates were used to sequence the DNA of unsorted PBMCs. Produced via immunoSEQ multiplex PCR; TCRdb's table is partial and in-frame only. The sample holds roughly 500,000 clones; 79% are singletons and the top ten take 10% to 15%. V dropped 4 bases and J dropped 4 bases, with 9 bases sitting between them. Germline CDR1 MGHRA, CDR2 YSYEKL. The CDR3 totals 13 residues.

Sequenced material: PBMCs. This receptor was obtained from a woman in her forties in good health. Some clones in this sample may be carry-over from other donors' samples. The V call is TRBV4-1, the J call TRBJ2-3, with D perhaps matching TRBD1 (6 bases). DNA for the CDR3: TGCGCCAGCAGCCGACAGGTTGCAGATACGCAGTATTTT. Protein product: CASSRQVADTQYF.